This T cell receptor (beta chain) was sequenced in a study of cytomegalovirus exposure and HLA in healthy donors. Study conclusions and caveats: Previously analyzed data showed that most TCR beta V segments were productive at a frequency of about 87% or about 30%. The authors later found TCR association rates varying by HLA locus, with DRB1 most and HLA-C fewest.

V gave up 11 bases and J gave up 8 bases, with 18 bases separating them. This CDR3 region has 13 residues. Germline V gene data show CDR1 as LNHDA and CDR2 as SQIVND (reference sequence). As to this clone: What it binds is not known.

Primers for the PCR totalled 60 Vbeta and 13 Jbeta. As handled by the study authors: Among the unique TCR beta chains that a later analysis counted, about 84 million in all, about 11 million were shared. Profiling relied on immunoSEQ multiplex PCR, and the TCRdb table lists in-frame clones only, not all of them. That table gives V, J and clone size, and the DNA gave D and trimming. This table holds under 200,000 clones, over 70% found once. This rearrangement joins TRBV19 to TRBJ1-4, with D perhaps TRBD1 (5 bases). The sequence came from a woman aged 50 to 65 in good health and CMV-seropositive. Input material: PBMCs. CDR3: CAGAGRIGEKLFF. The CDR3 DNA sequence: TGTGCCGGGGCGGGGCGGATAGGAGAAAAACTGTTTTTT.